The clone carrying this T cell receptor (beta chain) was seen only a few times. This specimen belongs to a study of T cells after yellow fever vaccination. CDR1 and CDR2 (germline): SQVTM, ANQGSEA. Trimming removed 7 bases from V and 2 bases from J, with 14 bases in between. The CDR3 spans 13 residues. TCRdb passed the 5' RACE reads through MiXCR, listing each CDR3 protein once. The sample gives hundreds of thousands of distinct CDR3 sequences, 15% to 20% of which show up once; 13% to 15% is in the top ten. The TCR was taken from a man between 25 and 39 years old who received the YFV17D yellow fever vaccine. This chain connects TRBV29-1 to TRBJ2-5; D remains unclear. The specimen comprised PBMCs, sampled 15 days after the yellow fever booster vaccination. The CDR3 DNA reads as TGCAGCGCCGCGAAGGGTGGGCAAGAGACCCAGTACTTC. Protein: CSAAKGGQETQYF.